Shown below are 20 T cell receptor beta chains from a single sample sequenced in a study of T-cell reconstitution after alpha-beta-depleted transplantation in children. Library preparation (for TCRbeta) was performed with unique molecular identifiers. Via MiXCR, TCRdb re-called the PCR reads, giving one row per CDR3 protein. Of over 300,000 distinct CDR3 sequences listed, 10% are singletons. Here the sequenced sample was PBMCs from the stem cell graft donor, taken from the stem cell graft. Every receptor here comes from a human donor who donated a stem cell graft to a child with acute lymphoblastic leukemia.

V gene TRBV7-3 combines with J gene TRBJ2-3; 10 bases fit TRBD2. The germline CDR1 and CDR2 sequences are SGHTA and FQGTGA. The CDR3 covers 17 residues. The junction had 11 bases not matched to a gene; V was cut back by 6 bases and J by 2 bases. In DNA form, the CDR3 reads TGTGCCAGCAGTCAAGACGGACTAGCGGTTAACACAGATACGCAGTATTTT. As protein: CASSQDGLAVNTDTQYF.

Notes on this clonotype: This may stem from a read error, because a much larger clone lies one nucleotide away. V gene TRBV7-2 combines with J gene TRBJ2-5; D perhaps matches TRBD2 (6 bases). The ends were cut back, 4 bases at V and 5 bases at J, with 20 bases in the middle. Per germline, CDR1 SGHTA and CDR2 FQGNSA. This CDR3 comprises 16 residues. In nucleotides, the CDR3 is TGTGCCAGCAGCTCAGCCGAATCGGGGGTCCACGAGACCCAGTACTTC. Translation gives CASSSAESGVHETQYF.

This clonotype was detected only a few times. The genes are TRBV5-1 and TRBJ2-3; 7 positions match TRBD1. Germline V gene data show CDR1 as SGHRS and CDR2 as YFSETQ. The CDR3 is 14 amino acids. J lost 5 bases, V lost 4 bases, and 7 bases had no gene match. The CDR3 nucleotides read TGCGCCAGCAGCCCGACAGGGCATGAAGATACGCAGTATTTT. Translation gives CASSPTGHEDTQYF.

This chain joins TRBV5-1 and TRBJ2-7; D is tentatively TRBD1 or TRBD2 (5 bases each). The V end was cut by 1 base, the J end by 3 bases, with 20 bases between. This CDR3 region has 17 residues. The V gene's germline CDR1 is SGHRS and CDR2 YFSETQ. Here the CDR3 reads CASSLRGPIANYYEQYF. CDR3 coding DNA: TGCGCCAGCAGCTTGAGGGGACCTATTGCAAACTACTACGAGCAGTACTTC.

The V gene is TRBV12-3 or TRBV12-4, the J gene TRBJ2-1, with D perhaps TRBD2 (5 bases). Trimming removed 6 bases at V and 7 bases at J, with 13 bases between. The CDR3 covers 13 residues. The CDR3 DNA follows: TGTGCCAGCAGACGTCCACTAGGGAATGAGCAGTTCTTC. This codes for CASRRPLGNEQFF.

This clonotype has only a few counts. V is TRBV4-2 and J is TRBJ2-4, with D tentatively TRBD2 (5 bases). This CDR3 contains 15 residues. With 4 bases removed from V and 0 bases from J, the gap between germline ends came to 10 bases. Germline loops: CDR1 LGHNA, CDR2 YNFKEQ. The CDR3 spells CASSPQLGAKNIQYF. The CDR3 nucleotides are TGTGCCAGCAGCCCCCAACTAGGAGCCAAAAACATTCAGTACTTC.

This chain links TRBV4-3 with TRBJ1-2; D uncertain. V lost 2 bases and J 5 bases, leaving 15 bases between the germline ends. The length of the CDR3 is 15 residues. Germline lookup yields CDR1 LGHNA and CDR2 YSLEER. CDR3 residues: CASSQLNSREYGYTF. The DNA of the CDR3 is TGCGCCAGCAGCCAACTTAACTCACGGGAGTATGGCTACACCTTC.

This clonotype has only one observation. The gene calls are TRBV27 and TRBJ2-2, with D perhaps TRBD2 (6 bases). CDR1 and CDR2 from the germline V gene are MNHEY and SMNVEV (reference sequence). V was cut by 0 bases and J by 4 bases, with 12 bases left in between. This CDR3 comprises 16 residues. CDR3 bases: TGTGCCAGCAGTTTATCATGGCTAGCGAGCACCGGGGAGCTGTTTTTT. It encodes CASSLSWLASTGELFF.

As for this clonotype: An end of the junction differs from the germline gene, which may be a read error. This chain uses TRBV4-1 with TRBJ2-2; D remains ambiguous. This CDR3 is 15 amino acids long. Germline loops: CDR1 MGHRA, CDR2 YSYEKL. The CDR3 region has the DNA TGCGCCAGCGGCCAACACTGGGTAAACACCGGGGAGCTGTTTTTT. Translating gives CASGQHWVNTGELFF.

This clonotype was counted only a few times. CDR3 DNA: TGTGCCAGCAGGAGGGGACTAGCGGGAGTGGGCACCGGGGAGCTGTTTTTT. This encodes CASRRGLAGVGTGELFF. This chain connects TRBV12-3 or TRBV12-4 to TRBJ2-2; 14 nucleotides agree with TRBD2. Trimming removed 6 bases from V and 4 bases from J; junction bases left unmatched: 7. The CDR3 sequence is 17 residues long.

The V and J genes are TRBV5-6 and TRBJ2-1; 8 bases are a match to TRBD1. V shed 3 bases and J 7 bases; nucleotides not matched to a gene: 6. Germline loops: CDR1 SGHDT, CDR2 YYEEEE. The CDR3 length is 14 residues. CDR3 coding DNA: TGTGCCAGCAGCTCCTTGGACAGGGCGAATGAGCAGTTCTTC. It codes for CASSSLDRANEQFF.

This clonotype was counted only a few times. This rearrangement joins TRBV7-9 to TRBJ2-7, with TRBD1 identical over 10 bases. After removal of 5 bases from V and 7 bases from J, the junction contained 8 bases not matched to a gene. This CDR3 spans 14 amino acids. The germline V gene encodes CDR1 SEHNR and CDR2 FQNEAQ (reference sequence). The CDR3 here is CASSVPGQGLEQYF. Written as DNA, the CDR3 is TGTGCCAGCAGCGTCCCGGGACAGGGGTTGGAGCAGTACTTC.

The CDR3 here is CASSSTSGRASNEQFF. The CDR3 DNA is TGTGCCAGCAGTTCGACTAGCGGGAGGGCCTCCAATGAGCAGTTCTTC. The chain employs TRBV6-4 and TRBJ2-1; 14 bases line up with TRBD2. Germline lookup yields CDR1 MRHNA and CDR2 SNTAGT. This CDR3 is 16 amino acids long. Trimming at V came to 5 bases and at J to 6 bases, leaving 6 bases not matched to a gene.

This clonotype was found a few times. The J gene is TRBJ2-2, the V gene TRBV12-3 or TRBV12-4; possible D gene TRBD1, 5 bases. V was clipped by 8 bases and J by 5 bases, with 9 bases between them. This CDR3 is built from 12 residues. In DNA, the CDR3 is TGTGCCAGCCAGGGAAGGACCGGGGAGCTGTTTTTT. Translation: CASQGRTGELFF.

The chain employs TRBV4-3 and TRBJ2-1; possibly TRBD1 for D (5 bases). Trimming took off 7 bases at V and 2 bases at J, with 15 bases between the two ends. The CDR3 loop spans 15 amino acids. From germline, CDR1 is LGHNA and CDR2 YSLEER. In DNA form, the CDR3 reads TGCGCCAGCACCCCGGACACGTCCACCTACAATGAGCAGTTCTTC. Translation gives CASTPDTSTYNEQFF.

The chain uses TRBV28 and TRBJ2-7; no firm D call. Deletions cut 4 bases from V and 2 bases from J, with 18 bases between. This CDR3 spans 16 amino acids. In germline, CDR1 is MDHEN, CDR2 SYDVKM. In DNA form, the CDR3 reads TGTGCCAGCAGTTCCCCCCACCTAGAACGGACCTACGAGCAGTACTTC. Protein sequence: CASSSPHLERTYEQYF.

This clonotype was counted a few times. The chain uses TRBV7-9 and TRBJ2-7; TRBD2 aligns across 15 bases. The CDR3 loop spans 17 amino acids. Germline V gene sequence: CDR1 SEHNR, CDR2 FQNEAQ (reference sequence). Germline trimming cut 5 bases from V and 7 bases from J; bases unmatched to any gene: 12. CDR3 bases: TGTGCCAGCAGCCCCCGGGCGGGACTAGCGGGGGGTCTGGAGCAGTACTTC. It encodes CASSPRAGLAGGLEQYF.

The chain combines TRBV30 with TRBJ2-1; 7 bases align to TRBD2. Germline-derived CDR1 and CDR2 are GTSNPN and SVGIG (reference sequence). The CDR3 has 12 amino acids. V shed 5 bases, J shed 8 bases, and the junction held 6 bases outside the gene matches. The CDR3 nucleotides are TGTGCCTGGGGACTAGTGTTGGATGAGCAGTTCTTC. Translated, it gives CAWGLVLDEQFF.

This clonotype showed up many times. The chain joins TRBV12-3 or TRBV12-4 to TRBJ2-4; 8 bases fit TRBD1. Trimming at V came to 8 bases and at J to 3 bases, leaving 6 bases not matched to a gene. The CDR3 spans 14 residues. The CDR3 bases are TGTGCCAGCCTGACAGGGGTAGACAAAAACATTCAGTACTTC. This translates into CASLTGVDKNIQYF.

V is TRBV7-2 and J is TRBJ2-7; 7 bases are a match to TRBD2. Germline CDR1 reads SGHTA; CDR2 reads FQGNSA. This CDR3 region has 13 residues. The J segment lost 6 bases and the V segment lost 6 bases, leaving 8 bases of the junction unmatched. CDR3 residues: CASSAAGVLEQYF. CDR3 DNA: TGTGCCAGCAGTGCGGCGGGAGTCCTCGAGCAGTACTTC.